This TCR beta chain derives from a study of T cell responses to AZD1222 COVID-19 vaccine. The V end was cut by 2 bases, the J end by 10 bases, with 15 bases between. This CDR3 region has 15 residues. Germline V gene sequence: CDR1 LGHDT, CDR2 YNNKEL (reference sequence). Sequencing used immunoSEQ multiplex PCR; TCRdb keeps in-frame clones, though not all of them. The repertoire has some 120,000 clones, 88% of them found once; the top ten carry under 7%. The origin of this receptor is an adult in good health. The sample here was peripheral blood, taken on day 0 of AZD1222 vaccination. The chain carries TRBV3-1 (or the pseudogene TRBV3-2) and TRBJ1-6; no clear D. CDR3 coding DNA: TGTGCCAGCAGCCAAAGCCCCTCGGGAGGATCACCCCTCCACTTT. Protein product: CASSQSPSGGSPLHF.